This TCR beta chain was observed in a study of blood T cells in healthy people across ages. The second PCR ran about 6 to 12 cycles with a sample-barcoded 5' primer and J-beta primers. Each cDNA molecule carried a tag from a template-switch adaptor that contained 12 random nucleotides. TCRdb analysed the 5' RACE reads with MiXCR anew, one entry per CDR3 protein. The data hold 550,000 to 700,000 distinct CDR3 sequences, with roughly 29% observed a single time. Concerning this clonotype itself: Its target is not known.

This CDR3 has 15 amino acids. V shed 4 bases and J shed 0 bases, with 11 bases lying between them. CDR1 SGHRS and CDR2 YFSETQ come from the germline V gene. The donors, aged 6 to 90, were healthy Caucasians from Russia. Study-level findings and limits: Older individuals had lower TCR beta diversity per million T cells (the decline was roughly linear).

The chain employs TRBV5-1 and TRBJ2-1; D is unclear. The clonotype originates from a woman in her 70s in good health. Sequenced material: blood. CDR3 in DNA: TGCGCCAGCAGCGCTCCTAGTCGCTCCTACAATGAGCAGTTCTTC. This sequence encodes CASSAPSRSYNEQFF.